This is a list of T cell receptor beta chains from one sample in a study of metastatic and nonmetastatic thyroid tumors. Via MiXCR, TCRdb re-called the PCR reads. The sample gives tens of thousands of clones, around 18% of which show up once; approximately 15% is in the top ten. Sequencing input: tumor tissue. These receptors originate from a female donor with papillary thyroid cancer or a benign thyroid nodule (not recorded which). Some clones in this sample may be carry-over from other donors' samples. CDR3s include the opening cysteine and the closing phenylalanine or tryptophan. A D gene is named only where the DNA matches it firmly. Rows may omit the clone size; those that give it use once, few, many or a size class.

v_gene	abundance	j_gene	d_gene	CDR3aa	CDR3nt
TRBV2	many	TRBJ2-1	TRBD2	CASSETSGEGDEQFF	TGTGCCAGCAGTGAGACTAGCGGGGAGGGGGATGAGCAGTTCTTC
TRBV6-2/TRBV6-3	few	TRBJ2-1	-	CVSSYEGSSQNNEQFF	TGTGTCAGCAGTTACGAGGGGTCCAGCCAGAACAATGAGCAGTTCTTC
TRBV13	few	TRBJ2-5	-	CASSLAIEVGETQYF	TGTGCCAGCAGCTTAGCCATTGAGGTGGGAGAGACCCAGTACTTC
TRBV14	many	TRBJ1-2	-	CASSLLGYGYTF	TGTGCCAGCAGCCTTCTGGGCTATGGCTACACCTTC
TRBV7-8	many	TRBJ2-5	-	CASIKGGRLGETQYF	TGTGCCAGCATCAAGGGGGGGCGTTTAGGTGAGACCCAGTACTTC
TRBV5-5	many	TRBJ2-1	-	CASSFNVGEQFF	TGTGCCAGCAGCTTCAATGTAGGTGAGCAGTTCTTC
TRBV6-1	-	TRBJ1-2	-	CASSEAAHGKAYGYTF	TGTGCCAGCAGTGAAGCCGCACATGGGAAGGCCTATGGCTACACCTTC
TRBV4-1	many	TRBJ1-5	-	CASSQVSTGNQPQHF	TGCGCCAGCAGCCAAGTCTCGACAGGCAATCAGCCCCAGCATTTT
TRBV2	many	TRBJ2-1	TRBD2	CASKQLTSGSSDEQFF	TGTGCCAGCAAACAACTGACTAGCGGGAGTAGTGATGAGCAGTTCTTC
TRBV19	many	TRBJ2-1	TRBD2	CASSTRGLASNEQFF	TGTGCCAGTAGTACCCGTGGACTAGCGAGCAATGAGCAGTTCTTC
TRBV20-1	many	TRBJ1-3	TRBD1	CSAHRQGAPGNTIYF	TGCAGTGCTCACCGACAGGGGGCTCCTGGAAACACCATATATTTT
TRBV4-1	-	TRBJ1-5	-	CASSRGLGDQPQHF	TGCGCCAGCAGCCGAGGGCTAGGGGATCAGCCCCAGCATTTT
TRBV6-1	many	TRBJ1-1	-	CASRSQGTEAFF	TGTGCCAGCAGATCACAGGGCACTGAAGCTTTCTTT
TRBV27	-	TRBJ2-7	TRBD1	CASKPLQGWEQYF	TGTGCCAGCAAGCCCTTACAGGGGTGGGAGCAGTACTTC
TRBV3-1	-	TRBJ2-5	-	CASSQILWREETQYF	TGTGCCAGCAGCCAAATTCTCTGGCGGGAAGAGACCCAGTACTTC
TRBV7-9	-	TRBJ2-2	TRBD1	CASSRTGGRTGELFF	TGTGCCAGCAGCCGGACAGGGGGGCGGACCGGGGAGCTGTTTTTT
TRBV6-5	few	TRBJ1-3	-	CASSYSISISSGNTIYF	TGTGCCAGCAGTTACTCGATTTCTATTTCCTCTGGAAACACCATATATTTT
TRBV4-1	many	TRBJ2-1	-	CASSQDHNNYNEQFF	TGCGCCAGCAGCCAAGATCACAACAACTACAATGAGCAGTTCTTC
TRBV7-6	-	TRBJ2-7	-	CVSSPGTLGVTYEQYF	TGTGTCAGCAGCCCCGGGACTCTAGGTGTCACCTACGAGCAGTACTTC
TRBV4-3	many	TRBJ1-2	-	CASSQDVLDRLNYGYTF	TGCGCCAGCAGCCAAGATGTATTGGACAGACTTAACTATGGCTACACCTTC
TRBV5-8	-	TRBJ2-3	-	CASSITGLDADTQYF	TGTGCCAGCAGCATAACAGGGTTAGACGCAGATACGCAGTATTTT
TRBV6-2/TRBV6-3	few	TRBJ1-5	TRBD1	CASSSGQGPKPQHF	TGTGCCAGCAGTTCAGGACAGGGTCCCAAGCCGCAGCATTTT
TRBV6-1	many	TRBJ1-1	-	CASSSTGDTEAFF	TGTGCCAGCAGTAGTACGGGCGACACTGAAGCTTTCTTT
TRBV12-3/TRBV12-4	few	TRBJ1-1	-	CASSLAGYTEAFF	TGTGCCAGCAGTTTAGCGGGGTACACTGAAGCTTTCTTT
TRBV12-3/TRBV12-4	few	TRBJ2-7	-	CASSGGYSYEQYF	TGTGCCAGCTCCGGAGGGTACTCCTACGAGCAGTACTTC
TRBV28	large	TRBJ2-7	-	CASSEAGAPYEQYF	TGTGCCAGCTCCGAGGCGGGGGCCCCCTACGAGCAGTACTTC
TRBV3-1	many	TRBJ2-1	-	CASSSQLRSVFNEQFF	TGTGCCAGCAGCTCCCAATTACGTAGCGTCTTCAATGAGCAGTTCTTC
TRBV6-1	medium-sized	TRBJ2-7	TRBD2	CASSEESGRLSYEQYF	TGTGCCAGCAGTGAGGAGAGCGGGAGACTCTCCTACGAGCAGTACTTC